The 14 T cell receptor beta chains below were found in one sample sequenced in a study of blood T cells in healthy people across ages. Alongside a J-beta primer mix, a sample-barcoded 5' primer served in a second PCR lasting about 7 to 11 cycles. In TCRdb, the 5' RACE reads were re-called with MiXCR into one record per CDR3 protein. Among 2 million or so distinct CDR3 sequences listed, about 50% were seen once. Material for sequencing was blood. The receptor source for this set is a woman aged 40 to 50 in good health.

The chain carries TRBV7-6 and TRBJ2-1, with 8 positions matching TRBD2. With 1 base clipped from V and 5 bases from J, the junction kept 7 bases outside the gene matches. The germline gives CDR1 SGHVS, CDR2 FNYEAQ. The CDR3 contains 16 residues. This CDR3 reads CASSLVGGAGDNEQFF. The CDR3 DNA follows: TGTGCCAGCAGCTTAGTCGGGGGGGCAGGAGACAATGAGCAGTTCTTC.

V usage is TRBV5-1 and J usage is TRBJ1-1; unclear D gene. V lost 4 bases and J lost 3, with 16 bases in between. The length of the CDR3 is 15 residues. CDR1 SGHRS and CDR2 YFSETQ come from the germline V gene. CDR3 protein: CASSTDRRSYTEAFF. CDR3 bases: TGCGCCAGCAGCACAGATCGAAGGAGCTACACTGAAGCTTTCTTT.

The rearrangement joins TRBV28 to TRBJ2-7; a weak D match, TRBD1 (6 bases). Deletions cut 4 bases from V and 6 bases from J, with 19 bases between. The CDR3 has 15 amino acids. CDR1 and CDR2 (germline): MDHEN, SYDVKM. This CDR3 reads CASSSQFQGSFEQYF. For the CDR3, the DNA is TGTGCCAGCAGTTCCCAGTTTCAGGGGAGTTTCGAGCAGTACTTC.

This clonotype was detected only once. The V call is TRBV6-2 or TRBV6-3, the J call TRBJ2-1; the match to TRBD2 covers 9 bases. Germline V gene data show CDR1 as MNHEY and CDR2 as SVGEGT. With V trimmed by 4 bases and J by 5 bases, 9 bases remained unmatched. This CDR3 region has 16 residues. The CDR3 loop is CASSLTGLARNNEQFF. CDR3 DNA: TGTGCCAGCAGTTTAACCGGACTAGCGAGGAACAATGAGCAGTTCTTC.

This clonotype showed up just once. The chain uses TRBV14 and TRBJ2-1; TRBD1 is a possible D gene (5 bases). There are 19 residues in the CDR3. In germline, CDR1 is SGHDN, CDR2 FVKESK. The V gene lost 7 bases and the J gene lost 2 bases, with 27 bases spanning the gap. The CDR3 DNA is TGTGCCAGCAACCAGGGTGAAGGAGAAGAGCGACAGACCTACAATGAGCAGTTCTTC. Translating it yields CASNQGEGEERQTYNEQFF.

This clonotype was seen a handful of times. The V and J genes are TRBV12-3 or TRBV12-4 and TRBJ2-1; the D is unclear. The V end was cut by 3 bases, the J end by 0 bases, with 12 bases between. The CDR3 consists of 16 residues. The CDR3 here is CASSFPVSLSYNEQFF. DNA for the CDR3: TGTGCCAGCAGTTTCCCGGTCTCCCTCTCCTACAATGAGCAGTTCTTC.

The chain has TRBV12-3 or TRBV12-4 and TRBJ1-4; 8 bases line up with TRBD1. J was trimmed by 4 bases and V by 6 bases; bases with no gene match: 4. The CDR3 is 14 amino acids. The CDR3 bases are TGTGCCAGCAGCAAGGGACAGGTTAATGAAAAACTGTTTTTT. Its translation is CASSKGQVNEKLFF.

The V call is TRBV27, the J call TRBJ2-7; D could derive from TRBD1 or TRBD2 (5 bases each). The germline CDR1 and CDR2 sequences are MNHEY and SMNVEV (reference sequence). The V end lost 5 bases, the J end lost 7 bases, and 15 bases lay between the germline ends. This CDR3 contains 13 residues. The CDR3 is CASSRRMGREQYF. CDR3 nucleotides: TGTGCCAGCAGTCGCAGAATGGGACGGGAGCAGTACTTC.

The chain couples TRBV4-2 to TRBJ2-6; TRBD1 might be the D (5 bases). This CDR3 has 21 amino acids. V was pared by 0 bases and J by 0 bases, with 21 bases between. Germline V lookup: CDR1 LGHNA, CDR2 YNFKEQ. The CDR3 bases are TGTGCCAGCAGCCAAGAGAAGGGGCTTAGTGTTGGGGCCTCTGGGGCCAACGTCCTGACTTTC. Its translation: CASSQEKGLSVGASGANVLTF.

CDR3 loop: CASSTGQGVKETQYF. The CDR3 DNA reads TGTGCCAGCAGCACGGGACAGGGGGTGAAGGAGACCCAGTACTTC. The chain carries TRBV9 and TRBJ2-7, with 11 bases matching TRBD1. Judging by the DNA end, TRBJ2-5 fits better; the J call may be wrong. The CDR3 has 15 amino acids. Per germline, CDR1 SGDLS and CDR2 YYNGEE.

The chain is built from TRBV5-6 and TRBJ1-2; D ambiguous. V dropped 0 bases and J dropped 2 bases, with 14 bases sitting between them. The CDR3 has 16 amino acids. Germline values: CDR1 SGHDT, CDR2 YYEEEE. The CDR3 coding sequence is TGTGCCAGCAGCTTGGCCCTTGGAGGCTTAAACTATGGCTACACCTTC. Amino acid sequence: CASSLALGGLNYGYTF.

This clonotype was counted ten times or more. V and J are TRBV4-3 and TRBJ2-7; D is uncertain. V gave up 0 bases and J gave up 6 bases, with 6 bases separating them. Germline CDR1 reads LGHNA; CDR2 reads YSLEER. The CDR3 is 12 residues long. The CDR3 DNA is TGCGCCAGCAGCCAAGATTTGGGCGAGCAGTACTTC. Its protein is CASSQDLGEQYF.

This clonotype was observed a few times. The chain links TRBV10-3 to TRBJ2-7; D assignment may be TRBD1 or TRBD2 (5 bases each). The ends were cut back, 11 bases at V and 2 bases at J, with 16 bases in the middle. Looked up from germline, CDR1 is ENHRY and CDR2 is SYGVKD. The CDR3 runs 13 residues. The CDR3 nucleotides read TGTGCCCTACGGGGTGACAGTGCCTACGAGCAGTACTTC. Encoded protein: CALRGDSAYEQYF.

The chain links TRBV7-9 to TRBJ1-4; 8 nucleotides agree with TRBD1. V was clipped by 3 bases and J by 5 bases; unmatched bases: 8. The germline V gene has CDR1 SEHNR and CDR2 FQNEAQ (reference sequence). The CDR3 is 16 residues long. CDR3 sequence (DNA): TGTGCCAGCAGCTTCGGGACAGGTTTATTAAATGAAAAACTGTTTTTT. Its translation: CASSFGTGLLNEKLFF. The full variable domain, its missing parts supplied by reference TRBV7-9 and TRBJ1-4, is DTGVSQNPRHKITKRGQNVTFRCDPISEHNRLYWYRQTLGQGPEFLTYFQNEAQLEKSRLLSDRFSAERPKGSFSTLEIQRTEQGDSAMYLCASSFGTGLLNEKLFFGSGTQLSVL.